This T cell receptor (beta chain) appears in the sequencing data of a study of T-cell reconstitution after alpha-beta-depleted transplantation in children. CDR1 DFQATT and CDR2 SNEGSKA come from the germline V gene (reference sequence). The CDR3 spans 15 residues. The germline V and J ends were trimmed by 0 bases and 1 base, with 13 bases remaining between them. This clonotype was picked up many times. What it binds is not known. General study findings and limits: The high TCRbeta diversity at day 60 in some patients came from surviving recipient T cells and thymic progenitors. After transplant, at about two months, alpha-beta T cells were reportedly derived from several hundred expanded graft clones. T-cell counts and diversity were attributed mostly to newly produced T cells one year after transplant.

A TCRbeta library incorporating unique molecular identifiers was prepared. TCRdb processed the PCR reads anew with MiXCR; each CDR3 protein has one entry. Of approximately 250,000 distinct CDR3 sequences listed, under 30% are singletons. The specimen was PBMCs, collected before TCRalphabeta/CD19-depleted stem cell transplant. The V gene is TRBV20-1, the J gene TRBJ2-7, with D possibly being TRBD2 (6 bases). The TCR was taken from a girl aged 2 to 10 with Fanconi anemia, due to receive a stem cell transplant. The CDR3 here is CSARDGGRPSYEQYF. The CDR3 nucleotides are TGCAGTGCTAGAGATGGAGGGCGCCCTTCCTACGAGCAGTACTTC.